This entry concerns a single T cell receptor beta chain. Its binding antigen is unknown. Base qualities are not at hand, and no much larger clone is one base apart. CDR1 and CDR2 (SGHNT, YENEEA) derive from the germline V gene. Including cysteine and phenylalanine, the CDR3 has 16 amino acids. CDR3 DNA only is kept here, 48 bases in frame from base 1. V is pruned by 1 base and J by 1 base, leaving 1 base of the junction without a gene match. The sample originates from a study of OX40 agonist ivuxolimab in advanced cancers. A note on the overall study: Ivuxolimab was an agonistic, fully human IgG2 monoclonal antibody directed against OX40 (CD134), a costimulatory receptor. Intravenous ivuxolimab was administered to patients every 2 weeks at six dose levels: 0.01, 0.1, 0.3, 1.5, 3 and 10 mg/kg. Of the roughly 52 patients in dose escalation, around 20 had hepatocellular carcinoma, some 15 had melanoma, 9 had renal cell carcinoma and 9 had head and neck cancer. In the dose-escalation cohort, roughly 80% of patients were male, and the mean age was approximately 60 years, with a range of 23 to 79. Prior anti-PD-1, anti-PD-L1 or anti-CTLA-4 therapy was permitted, and 40% of dose-escalation patients had received checkpoint inhibitors. Partial responses were achieved by three dose-escalation patients, of whom one had hepatocellular carcinoma and two had cutaneous melanoma. The point of sequencing TCRbeta in the periphery was to test whether ivuxolimab changed TCR sequence diversity and drove clonal T-cell expansion. The paper covers the monotherapy dose-escalation part of the phase I ivuxolimab trial, which included N ≈ 57 patients. What the work shows at the level of the full study, not this receptor alone: The antigen specificity of the peripheral T cells that underwent clonal expansion was not determined. In partial responders in the 0.1-3.0 mg/kg groups, normalized peripheral clonal expansion was found to be among the lowest, especially among CD8+ T cells. At doses of 0.1 to 3.0 mg/kg, clonal expansion of both CD4+ and CD8+ T cells in blood was seen between baseline and week 6. After ivuxolimab, CD8+ T cells had more expanded clones than CD4+ T cells on average. Low levels of normalized T-cell clonal expansion were also seen in some patients who did not respond.

To sequence the TCRbeta CDR3 region, genomic DNA was isolated from the sorted cells. The immunoSEQ Assay was used for sequencing of TCRbeta CDR3 regions. TCRdb limited this immuneACCESS table to in-frame rearrangements with V and J called. A share of clones is missing; checked studies link under half to unresolved V genes, and the rest is unexplained. The sample has 82,000 or so clones on record, more than 80% of them singletons. The ten biggest clones cover more than 2% of the sample. The trial excluded patients who had a history of autoimmune disease or were on systemic immunosuppression. In every dose cohort, peripheral blood was drawn for TCR sequencing at baseline, cycle 4 day 1, and cycle 7 day 1. Samples were obtained from an open-label, multicenter, first-in-human phase I dose-escalation trial of ivuxolimab. Adults with locally advanced or metastatic head and neck squamous cell, hepatocellular, melanoma or renal cell carcinoma were enrolled in the trial. Before TCR sequencing, CD4+ T cells and CD8+ T cells were sorted from peripheral blood as separate populations.

The specimen was CD4+ or CD8+ T cells sorted from blood, collected in a trial of the OX40 agonist ivuxolimab. The sequence joins TRBV11-3 to TRBJ2-5; 12 junctional bases match TRBD2. The TCR sequence derives from an adult with an advanced solid tumor such as melanoma, head and neck, liver or kidney cancer. The base sequence is TGTGCCAGCAGCTTAGGACTAGCGGGGGTCCAAGAGACCCAGTACTTC. Translated, this is CASSLGLAGVQETQYF. Beyond the CDR3, the reference TRBV11-3 and TRBJ2-5 genes provide the residues; the full variable domain reads: EAGVVQSPRYKIIEKKQPVAFWCNPISGHNTLYWYLQNLGQGPELLIRYENEEAVDDSQLPKDRFSAERLKGVDSTLKIQPAELGDSAVYLCASSLGLAGVQETQYFGPGTRLLVL.